This T cell receptor (beta chain) was sequenced for a study of T-cell reconstitution after alpha-beta-depleted transplantation in children. Germline assignment: CDR1 MNHEY and CDR2 SMNVEV (reference sequence). This CDR3 is built from 17 residues. The ends were cut back, 2 bases at V and 5 bases at J, with 18 bases in the middle. Findings and limits, study-wide: After transplant, at about two months, alpha-beta T cells were reportedly derived from several hundred expanded graft clones. After transplant, high TCRbeta diversity at day 60 in some patients arose from surviving recipient T cells and thymic progenitors. One year post-transplant, T-cell counts and diversity were largely derived from T cells produced anew.

Library preparation (for TCRbeta) was performed with unique molecular identifiers. TCRdb independently ran MiXCR on the PCR reads; one entry per CDR3 protein. This sample has 350,000 to 500,000 distinct CDR3 sequences, with 43% found just once. Comments on this clonotype: Antigen: not known.

This receptor was identified in a girl aged 2-10 years with aplastic anemia, due to receive a stem cell transplant. The V gene is TRBV27, the J gene TRBJ1-4; tentative D call: TRBD1 (6 bases). The specimen was PBMCs, collected before TCRalphabeta/CD19-depleted stem cell transplant. The CDR3 protein is CASSLGSPIGGNEKLFF. DNA for the CDR3: TGTGCCAGCAGTTTAGGAAGCCCCATAGGGGGGAATGAAAAACTGTTTTTT.